In its sample, the clone carrying this TCR beta chain was seen many times. Antigen unknown. A junction end diverges from the germline sequence, so it may reflect a read error. The sample originates from a study of T-cell memory formation after mild COVID-19. 5'RACE with constant-segment primers yielded barcoded, UMI-tagged TCR alpha and TCR beta cDNA libraries. Via MiXCR, TCRdb re-called the 5' RACE reads, giving one row per CDR3 protein. This table has 120,000 to 150,000 distinct CDR3 sequences, approximately 6% appearing once. Overall study results and limits: Day 15 to 85 contracting clones showed balanced CD4/CD8; later expanders leaned CD4+. The study detected some responding clones in pre-infection memory, suggesting cross-reactive memory joined. The SARS-CoV-2 specificity of second-wave clones reaching peak at day 37 remained unverified.

Per the germline V gene, CDR1 is DFQATT and CDR2 is SNEGSKA (reference sequence). The CDR3 loop spans 11 amino acids. Sequencing was done on a sample of PBMCs or a T cell subset sorted from them (not recorded which). The genes are TRBV20-1 and TRBJ1-4; 9 nucleotides match TRBD1. This sequence originates from an adult woman who had mild COVID-19 (a few samples of this study predate the infection). Cell type and time point are not known. The CDR3 DNA is TGCAGTGCTAGGGCCCACAGGGGGCATCTTTTT. This translates into CSARAHRGHLF.